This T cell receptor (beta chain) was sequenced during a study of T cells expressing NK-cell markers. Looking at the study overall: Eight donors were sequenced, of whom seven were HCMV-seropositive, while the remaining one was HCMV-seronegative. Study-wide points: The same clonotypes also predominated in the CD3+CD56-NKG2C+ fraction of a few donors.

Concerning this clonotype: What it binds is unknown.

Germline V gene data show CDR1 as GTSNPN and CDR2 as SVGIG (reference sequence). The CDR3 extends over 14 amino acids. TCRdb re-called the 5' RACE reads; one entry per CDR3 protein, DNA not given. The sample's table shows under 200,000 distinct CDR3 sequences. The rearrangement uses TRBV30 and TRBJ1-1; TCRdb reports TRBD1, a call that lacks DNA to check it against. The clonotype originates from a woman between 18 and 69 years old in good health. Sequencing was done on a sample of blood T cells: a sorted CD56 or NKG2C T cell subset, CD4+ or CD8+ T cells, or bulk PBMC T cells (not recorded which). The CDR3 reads CAWSRGTANTEAFF. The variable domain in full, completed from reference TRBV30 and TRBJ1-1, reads SQTIHQWPATLVQPVGSPLSLECTVEGTSNPNLYWYRQAAGRGLQLLFYSVGIGQISSEVPQNLSASRPQDRQFILSSKKLLLSDSGFYLCAWSRGTANTEAFFGQGTRLTVV.